These 7 T cell receptor beta chains were all obtained from the same sample, sequenced in a study of radiation and T cells in renal cell carcinoma. Time point: blood 4 weeks post-SBRT, at nephrectomy. The treatment was: 15 Gy SBRT to primary tumor, nephrectomy 4 weeks later. Sequenced by immunoSEQ multiplex PCR; TCRdb stores in-frame clones only, minus some. The sample has roughly 170,000 clones; about nine tenths are singletons. The input for sequencing was blood, taken from a patient whose treatment included radiotherapy and nephrectomy. These receptors came from a woman in her forties or fifties with renal cell carcinoma.

The CDR3 nucleotides read TGTGCCACCAGCAGAGGGGGAACAGGCACAGATACGCAGTATTTT. This gives the protein CATSRGGTGTDTQYF. The chain links TRBV15 to TRBJ2-3; no definite D call. The CDR3 contains 15 residues. Germline CDR1 and CDR2: LNHNV and YYDKDF (reference sequence). V was clipped by 1 base and J by 1 base, with 9 bases between them.

Here the CDR3 DNA reads TGTGCCACCAGCAGAGATGGGCAGGGCGAATCAACTAATGAAAAACTGTTTTTT. Translation: CATSRDGQGESTNEKLFF. V gene TRBV15 combines with J gene TRBJ1-4, with a tentative D call TRBD1 (5 bases). The CDR3 spans 18 residues. The germline V and J ends were trimmed by 0 bases and 0 bases, with 14 bases remaining between them. Germline V CDR1 and CDR2: LNHNV, YYDKDF (reference sequence).

V is TRBV14 and J is TRBJ2-1; D perhaps matches TRBD1 (7 bases). This CDR3 has 14 residues. The germline V and J ends were trimmed by 4 bases and 6 bases, with 13 bases remaining between them. Germline CDR1 SGHDN, CDR2 FVKESK. The CDR3 here is CASSLWQGGNEQFF. The CDR3, as DNA: TGTGCCAGCAGCCTCTGGCAGGGGGGCAATGAGCAGTTCTTC.

The chain is built from TRBV19 and TRBJ1-5; 7 bases match TRBD1. V lost 3 bases to trimming and J lost 7 bases; unmatched junction nucleotides: 3. This CDR3 is 13 amino acids long. Germline V gene lookup returns CDR1 LNHDA and CDR2 SQIVND (reference sequence). In DNA form, the CDR3 reads TGTGCCAGTAGTATCGACAGGGAACAGCCCCAGCATTTT. Translation: CASSIDREQPQHF.

The gene calls are TRBV28 and TRBJ2-6; D is possibly TRBD1 or TRBD2 (5 bases each). The V gene lost 7 bases and the J gene lost 0 bases, with 22 bases spanning the gap. Germline CDR1 and CDR2: MDHEN and SYDVKM. This CDR3 is built from 19 residues. The chain's CDR3 is CASTTSSPSGTSGANVLTF. The CDR3 DNA is TGTGCCAGCACCACCTCATCCCCCTCAGGGACCTCTGGGGCCAACGTCCTGACTTTC.

This clone was seen only once. Other nucleotide sequences from this sample produce the same CDR3. J is TRBJ2-6 and V is TRBV5-1; D gene unclear. V was pared by 0 bases and J by 0 bases, with 4 bases between. In germline, CDR1 is SGHRS, CDR2 YFSETQ. This CDR3 contains 15 residues. The CDR3 DNA reads TGCGCCAGCAGCTTGGCCGTCTCTGGGGCCAACGTCCTGACTTTC. It yields the protein CASSLAVSGANVLTF. The variable domain in full, with the rest retrieved from reference TRBV5-1 and TRBJ2-6, is KAGVTQTPRYLIKTRGQQVTLSCSPISGHRSVSWYQQTPGQGLQFLFEYFSETQRNKGNFPGRFSGRQFSNSRSEMNVSTLELGDSALYLCASSLAVSGANVLTFGAGSRLTVL.

The chain is built from TRBV5-4 and TRBJ1-2, with no clear D. This CDR3 is 15 amino acids long. Trimming shortened V by 3 bases and J by 4 bases, and 16 bases separated the two germline ends. Germline loops: CDR1 SGHNT, CDR2 YYREEE (reference sequence). The CDR3 here is CASSSVGDRFYGYTF. CDR3 nucleotides: TGTGCCAGCAGCTCCGTTGGAGACCGGTTCTATGGCTACACCTTC.